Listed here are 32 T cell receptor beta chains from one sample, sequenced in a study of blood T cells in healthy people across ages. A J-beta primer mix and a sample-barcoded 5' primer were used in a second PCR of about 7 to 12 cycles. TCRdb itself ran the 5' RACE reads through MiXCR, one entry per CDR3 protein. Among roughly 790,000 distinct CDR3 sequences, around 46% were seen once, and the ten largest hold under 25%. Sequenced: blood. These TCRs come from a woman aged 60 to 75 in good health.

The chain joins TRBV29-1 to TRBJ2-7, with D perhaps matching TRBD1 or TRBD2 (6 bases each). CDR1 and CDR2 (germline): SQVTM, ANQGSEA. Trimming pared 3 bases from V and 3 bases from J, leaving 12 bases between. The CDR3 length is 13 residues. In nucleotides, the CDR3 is TGCAGCGTTGAGGCGGGACAAAGCTACGAGCAGTACTTC. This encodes CSVEAGQSYEQYF.

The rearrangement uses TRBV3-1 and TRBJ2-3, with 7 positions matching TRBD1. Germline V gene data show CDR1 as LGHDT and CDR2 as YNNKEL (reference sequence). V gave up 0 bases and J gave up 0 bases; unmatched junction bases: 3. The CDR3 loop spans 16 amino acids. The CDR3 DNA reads TGTGCCAGCAGCCAAGAACAGACAGGGAGCACAGATACGCAGTATTTT. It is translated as CASSQEQTGSTDTQYF.

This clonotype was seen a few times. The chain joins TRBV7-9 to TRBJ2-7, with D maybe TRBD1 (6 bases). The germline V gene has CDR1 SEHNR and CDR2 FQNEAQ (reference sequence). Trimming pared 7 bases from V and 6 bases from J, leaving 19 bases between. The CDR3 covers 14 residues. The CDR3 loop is CASTTLGGLREQYF. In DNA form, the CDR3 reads TGTGCCAGCACCACCCTTGGGGGCTTGCGCGAGCAGTACTTC. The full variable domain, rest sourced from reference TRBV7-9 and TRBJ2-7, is DTGVSQNPRHKITKRGQNVTFRCDPISEHNRLYWYRQTLGQGPEFLTYFQNEAQLEKSRLLSDRFSAERPKGSFSTLEIQRTEQGDSAMYLCASTTLGGLREQYFGPGTRLTVT.

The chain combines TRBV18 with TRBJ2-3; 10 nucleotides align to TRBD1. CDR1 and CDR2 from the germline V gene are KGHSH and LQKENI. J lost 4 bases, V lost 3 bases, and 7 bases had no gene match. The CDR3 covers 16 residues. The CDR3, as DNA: TGTGCCAGCTCACCTGGGACAGGGGTGATGGCAGATACGCAGTATTTT. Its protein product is CASSPGTGVMADTQYF.

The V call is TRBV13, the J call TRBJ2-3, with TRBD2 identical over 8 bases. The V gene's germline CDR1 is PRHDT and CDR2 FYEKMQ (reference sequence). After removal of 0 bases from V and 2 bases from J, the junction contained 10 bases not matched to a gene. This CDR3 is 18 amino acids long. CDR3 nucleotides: TGTGCCAGCAGCTTAGGGGCGGGGGGCGCCTTCTACACAGATACGCAGTATTTT. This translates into CASSLGAGGAFYTDTQYF.

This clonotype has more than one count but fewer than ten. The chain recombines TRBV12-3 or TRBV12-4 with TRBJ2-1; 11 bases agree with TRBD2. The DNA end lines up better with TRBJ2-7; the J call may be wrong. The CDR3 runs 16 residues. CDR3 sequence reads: CASSPSGGIPYNEQYF. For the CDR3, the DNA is TGTGCCAGCAGCCCTAGCGGGGGGATTCCCTACAATGAGCAGTACTTC.

The CDR3 sequence is CAISGADRGYEYIQYF. The CDR3 DNA reads TGTGCCATCAGTGGGGCAGACCGGGGGTATGAATACATTCAGTACTTC. J is TRBJ2-4 and V is TRBV10-3; tentative D call: TRBD2 (6 bases). The length of the CDR3 is 16 residues. V lost 4 bases and J 8 bases, leaving 21 bases between the germline ends. The germline gives CDR1 ENHRY, CDR2 SYGVKD.

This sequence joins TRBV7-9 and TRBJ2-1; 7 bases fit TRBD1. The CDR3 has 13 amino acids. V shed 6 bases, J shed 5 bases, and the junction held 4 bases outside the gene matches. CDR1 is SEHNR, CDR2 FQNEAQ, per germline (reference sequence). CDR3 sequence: CASRTGTDNEQFF. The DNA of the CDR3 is TGTGCCAGCAGAACCGGGACAGACAATGAGCAGTTCTTC.

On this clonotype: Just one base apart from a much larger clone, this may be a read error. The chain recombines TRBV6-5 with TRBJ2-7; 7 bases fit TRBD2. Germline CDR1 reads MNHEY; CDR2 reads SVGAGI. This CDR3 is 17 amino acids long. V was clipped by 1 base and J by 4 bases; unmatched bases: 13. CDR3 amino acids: CASSYLQFGAGVYEQYF. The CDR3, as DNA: TGTGCCAGCAGTTACTTGCAATTTGGGGCGGGAGTATACGAGCAGTACTTC.

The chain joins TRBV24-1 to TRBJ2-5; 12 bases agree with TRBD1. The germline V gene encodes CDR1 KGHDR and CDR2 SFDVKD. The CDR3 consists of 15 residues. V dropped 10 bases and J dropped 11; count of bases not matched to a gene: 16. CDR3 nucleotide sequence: TGTGCCACACGCCATGGGGGACAGGGGGCTGGTGAGCAGTACTTC. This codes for CATRHGGQGAGEQYF.

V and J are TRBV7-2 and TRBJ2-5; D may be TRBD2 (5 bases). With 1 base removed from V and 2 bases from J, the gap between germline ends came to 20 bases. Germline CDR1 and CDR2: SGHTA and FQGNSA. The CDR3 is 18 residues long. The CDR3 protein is CASSLVFILEVAQETQYF. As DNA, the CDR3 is TGTGCCAGCAGCTTAGTATTCATCTTGGAGGTCGCACAAGAGACCCAGTACTTC.

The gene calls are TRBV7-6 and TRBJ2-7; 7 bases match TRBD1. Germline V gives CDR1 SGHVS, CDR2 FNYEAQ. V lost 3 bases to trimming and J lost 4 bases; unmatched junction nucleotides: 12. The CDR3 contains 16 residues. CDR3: CASSLGHRGRGYEQYF. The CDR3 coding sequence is TGTGCCAGCAGCTTGGGGCACAGGGGAAGGGGTTACGAGCAGTACTTC.

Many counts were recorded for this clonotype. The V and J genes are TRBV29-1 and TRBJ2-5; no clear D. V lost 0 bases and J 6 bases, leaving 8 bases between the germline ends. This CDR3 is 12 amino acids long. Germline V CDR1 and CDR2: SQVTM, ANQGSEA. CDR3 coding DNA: TGCAGCGTTGAAGATGGCACGCAGACCCAGTACTTC. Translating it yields CSVEDGTQTQYF.

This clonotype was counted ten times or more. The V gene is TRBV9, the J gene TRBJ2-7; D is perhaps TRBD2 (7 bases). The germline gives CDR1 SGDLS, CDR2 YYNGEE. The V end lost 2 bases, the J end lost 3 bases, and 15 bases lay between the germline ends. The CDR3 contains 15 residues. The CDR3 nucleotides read TGTGCCAGCAGCGTGTCACAGGGAGGGTACTACGAGCAGTACTTC. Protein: CASSVSQGGYYEQYF.

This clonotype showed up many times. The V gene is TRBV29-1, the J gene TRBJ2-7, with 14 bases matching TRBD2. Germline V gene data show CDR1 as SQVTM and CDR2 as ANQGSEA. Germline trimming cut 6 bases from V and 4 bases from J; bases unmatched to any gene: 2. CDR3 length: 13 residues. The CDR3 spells CSVGLAGGYEQYF. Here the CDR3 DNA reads TGCAGCGTCGGACTAGCGGGAGGTTACGAGCAGTACTTC.

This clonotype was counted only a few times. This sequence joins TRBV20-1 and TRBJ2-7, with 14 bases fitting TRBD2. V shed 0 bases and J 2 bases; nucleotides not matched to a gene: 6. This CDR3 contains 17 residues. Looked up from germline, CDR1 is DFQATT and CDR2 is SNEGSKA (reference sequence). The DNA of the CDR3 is TGCAGTGCTAGAGATTCAGGACTAGCGGGAGGAACCTACGAGCAGTACTTC. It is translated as CSARDSGLAGGTYEQYF.

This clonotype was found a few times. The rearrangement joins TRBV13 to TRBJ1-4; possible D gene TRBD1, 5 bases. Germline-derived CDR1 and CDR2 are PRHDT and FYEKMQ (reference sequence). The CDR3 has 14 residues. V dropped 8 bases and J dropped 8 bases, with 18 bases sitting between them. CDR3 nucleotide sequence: TGTGCCAGCCCCCCCCGGTCTAAGGGGGAAAAACTGTTTTTT. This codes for CASPPRSKGEKLFF.

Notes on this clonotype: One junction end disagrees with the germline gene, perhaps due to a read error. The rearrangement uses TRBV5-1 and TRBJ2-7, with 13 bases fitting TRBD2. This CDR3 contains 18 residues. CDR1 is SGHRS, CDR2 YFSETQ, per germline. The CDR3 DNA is TGCGCCAGCAGCTTGGGGGGGACTAGCGGGGTTTCCTCCTACAAGCAGTACTTC. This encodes CASSLGGTSGVSSYKQYF. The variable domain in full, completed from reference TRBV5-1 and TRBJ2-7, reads KAGVTQTPRYLIKTRGQQVTLSCSPISGHRSVSWYQQTPGQGLQFLFEYFSETQRNKGNFPGRFSGRQFSNSRSEMNVSTLELGDSALYLCASSLGGTSGVSSYKQYFGPGTRLTVT.

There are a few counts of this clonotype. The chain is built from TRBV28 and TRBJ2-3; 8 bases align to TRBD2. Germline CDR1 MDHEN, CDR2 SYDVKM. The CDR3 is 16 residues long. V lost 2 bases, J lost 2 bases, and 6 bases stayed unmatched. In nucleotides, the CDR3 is TGTGCCAGCAGTTTACGGACTAGCAGAAACACAGATACGCAGTATTTT. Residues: CASSLRTSRNTDTQYF.

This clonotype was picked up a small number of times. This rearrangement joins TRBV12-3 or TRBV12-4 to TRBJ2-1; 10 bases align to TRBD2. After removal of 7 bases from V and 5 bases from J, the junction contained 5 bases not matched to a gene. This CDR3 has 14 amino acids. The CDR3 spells CASTTSGVHNEQFF. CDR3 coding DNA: TGTGCCAGCACCACTAGCGGGGTCCACAATGAGCAGTTCTTC.

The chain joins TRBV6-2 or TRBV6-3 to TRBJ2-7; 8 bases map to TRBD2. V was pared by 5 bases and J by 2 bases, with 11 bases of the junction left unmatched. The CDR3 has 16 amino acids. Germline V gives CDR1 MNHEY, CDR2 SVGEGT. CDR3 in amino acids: CASSRHTSGGAYEQYF. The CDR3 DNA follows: TGTGCCAGCAGTCGACATACTAGCGGAGGGGCCTACGAGCAGTACTTC.

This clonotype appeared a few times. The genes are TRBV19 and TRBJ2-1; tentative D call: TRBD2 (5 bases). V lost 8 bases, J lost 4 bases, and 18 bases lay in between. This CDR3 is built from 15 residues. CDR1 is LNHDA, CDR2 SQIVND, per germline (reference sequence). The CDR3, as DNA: TGTGCCAGTGACCACGGTGGACGGGGTTACAATGAGCAGTTCTTC. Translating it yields CASDHGGRGYNEQFF. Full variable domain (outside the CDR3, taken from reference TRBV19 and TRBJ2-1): DGGITQSPKYLFRKEGQNVTLSCEQNLNHDAMYWYRQDPGQGLRLIYYSQIVNDFQKGDIAEGYSVSREKKESFPLTVTSAQKNPTAFYLCASDHGGRGYNEQFFGPGTRLTVL.

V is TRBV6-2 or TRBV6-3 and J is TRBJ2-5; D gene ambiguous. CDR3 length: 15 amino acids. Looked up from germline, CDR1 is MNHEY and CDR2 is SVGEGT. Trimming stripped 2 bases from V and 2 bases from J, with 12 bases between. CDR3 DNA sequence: TGTGCCAGCAGTTACGGAGAGGCGTCTCAAGAGACCCAGTACTTC. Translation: CASSYGEASQETQYF.

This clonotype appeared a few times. This CDR3 reads CATSRDLAGVSYEQYF. DNA for the CDR3: TGTGCCACCAGCAGAGATTTGGCAGGAGTCAGCTACGAGCAGTACTTC. The chain combines TRBV15 with TRBJ2-7, with D uncertain. CDR1 LNHNV and CDR2 YYDKDF come from the germline V gene (reference sequence). Trimming cost V 0 bases and J 3 bases, with 15 bases left between them. The CDR3 runs to 16 residues.

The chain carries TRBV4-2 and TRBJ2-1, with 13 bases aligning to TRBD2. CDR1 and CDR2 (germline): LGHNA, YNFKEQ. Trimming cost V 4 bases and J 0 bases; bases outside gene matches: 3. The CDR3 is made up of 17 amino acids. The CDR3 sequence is CASSRGTSGISYNEQFF. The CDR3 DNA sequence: TGTGCCAGCAGCCGAGGGACTAGCGGGATCTCCTACAATGAGCAGTTCTTC.

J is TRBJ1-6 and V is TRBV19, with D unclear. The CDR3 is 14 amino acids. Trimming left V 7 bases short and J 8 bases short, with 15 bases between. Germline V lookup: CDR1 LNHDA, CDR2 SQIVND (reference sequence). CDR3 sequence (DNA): TGTGCCAGTAACCGCGGACGGTCCGATTCACCCCTCCACTTT. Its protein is CASNRGRSDSPLHF.

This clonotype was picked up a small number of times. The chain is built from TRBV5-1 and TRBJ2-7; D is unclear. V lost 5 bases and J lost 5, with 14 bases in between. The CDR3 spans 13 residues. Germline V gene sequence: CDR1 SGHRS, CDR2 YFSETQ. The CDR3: CASRMPPTNEQYF. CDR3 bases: TGCGCCAGCAGGATGCCCCCCACTAACGAGCAGTACTTC.

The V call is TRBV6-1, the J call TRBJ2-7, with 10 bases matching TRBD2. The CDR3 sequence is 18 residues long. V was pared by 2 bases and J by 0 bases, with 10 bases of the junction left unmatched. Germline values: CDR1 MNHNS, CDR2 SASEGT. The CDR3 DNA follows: TGTGCCAGCAGTGAACGGCCTAGCGGGGGCTTCAGCTCCTACGAGCAGTACTTC. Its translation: CASSERPSGGFSSYEQYF.

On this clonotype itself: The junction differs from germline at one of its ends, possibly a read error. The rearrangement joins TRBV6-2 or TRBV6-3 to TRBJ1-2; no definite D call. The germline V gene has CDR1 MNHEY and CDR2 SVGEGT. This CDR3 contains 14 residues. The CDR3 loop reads CASSWIRTEYGCTF. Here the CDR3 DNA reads TGTGCCAGCAGTTGGATTAGGACGGAATATGGCTGCACCTTC.

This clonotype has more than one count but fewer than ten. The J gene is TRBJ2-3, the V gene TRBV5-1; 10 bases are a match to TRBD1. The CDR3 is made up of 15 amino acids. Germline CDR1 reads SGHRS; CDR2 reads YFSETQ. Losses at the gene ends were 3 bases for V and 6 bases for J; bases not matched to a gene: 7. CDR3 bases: TGCGCCAGCAGCTGGGGGGACAGGGGCGGCGATACGCAGTATTTT. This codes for CASSWGDRGGDTQYF.

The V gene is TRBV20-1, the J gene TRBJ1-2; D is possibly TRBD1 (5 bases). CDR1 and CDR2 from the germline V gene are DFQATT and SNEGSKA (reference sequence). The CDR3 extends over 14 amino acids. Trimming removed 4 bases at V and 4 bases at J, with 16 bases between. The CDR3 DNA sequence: TGCAGTGCTACCAGTCCGGGACTCACCTATGGCTACACCTTC. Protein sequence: CSATSPGLTYGYTF.

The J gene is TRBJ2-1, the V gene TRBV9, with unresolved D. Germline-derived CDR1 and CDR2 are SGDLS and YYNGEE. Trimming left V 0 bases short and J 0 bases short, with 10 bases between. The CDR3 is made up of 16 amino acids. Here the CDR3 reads CASSVVVAASYNEQFF. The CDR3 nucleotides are TGTGCCAGCAGCGTAGTGGTGGCAGCCTCCTACAATGAGCAGTTCTTC.